The 20 T cell receptor beta chains below come from one sample, sequenced in a study of T cell responses to AZD1222 COVID-19 vaccine. Here immunoSEQ multiplex PCR was the method, and the copy in TCRdb shows in-frame clones only, minus some. Of tens of thousands of clones listed, approximately 83% are singletons. This material consisted of peripheral blood, taken 28 days after the second AZD1222 dose. These receptors originate from an adult who received the AZD1222 COVID-19 vaccine.

V usage is TRBV27 and J usage is TRBJ2-1, with 9 nucleotides matching TRBD1. The germline gives CDR1 MNHEY, CDR2 SMNVEV (reference sequence). The CDR3 runs to 16 residues. The J segment lost 7 bases and the V segment lost 4 bases, leaving 11 bases of the junction unmatched. CDR3 loop: CASSYRGPPTGNEQFF. The CDR3 region has the DNA TGTGCCAGCAGTTACAGGGGGCCACCGACGGGTAATGAGCAGTTCTTC.

V gene TRBV2 combines with J gene TRBJ1-5; D possibly corresponds to TRBD1 (5 bases). Germline assignment: CDR1 SNHLY and CDR2 FYNNEI. This CDR3 region has 13 residues. Deletions cut 6 bases from V and 5 bases from J, with 11 bases between. The CDR3 DNA reads as TGTGCCAGCAGCCCGGGGCCCTATCAGCCCCAGCATTTT. This translates into CASSPGPYQPQHF.

The chain couples TRBV10-3 to TRBJ2-7; tentative D call: TRBD2 (5 bases). The ends were cut back, 6 bases at V and 5 bases at J, with 8 bases in the middle. Germline CDR1 ENHRY, CDR2 SYGVKD. The CDR3 extends over 11 amino acids. CDR3 sequence (DNA): TGTGCCATCAGCGGGGTCCACGAGCAGTACTTC. Its translation: CAISGVHEQYF.

The gene calls are TRBV9 and TRBJ2-5; tentatively, D is TRBD2 (6 bases). Germline values: CDR1 SGDLS, CDR2 YYNGEE. This CDR3 spans 14 amino acids. Trimming shortened V by 0 bases and J by 2 bases, and 8 bases separated the two germline ends. CDR3 coding DNA: TGTGCCAGCAGCGTAGCTGGGGGGCAAGAGACCCAGTACTTC. This codes for CASSVAGGQETQYF.

This chain connects TRBV2 to TRBJ2-7; possibly TRBD2 for D (7 bases). Germline CDR1 SNHLY, CDR2 FYNNEI. Trimming cost V 7 bases and J 4 bases, with 17 bases left between them. CDR3 length: 14 amino acids. CDR3 sequence reads: CASTGGGGVYEQYF. DNA for the CDR3: TGTGCCAGCACGGGCGGGGGCGGAGTATACGAGCAGTACTTC.

This chain links TRBV7-9 with TRBJ2-5, with 9 bases matching TRBD1. Looked up from germline, CDR1 is SEHNR and CDR2 is FQNEAQ (reference sequence). CDR3 length equals 16 residues. V lost 1 base and J lost 2; bases outside the gene matches: 5. This CDR3 reads CASSLGWDREQETQYF. The CDR3 nucleotides read TGTGCCAGCAGCTTAGGCTGGGACAGGGAACAAGAGACCCAGTACTTC.

The J gene is TRBJ2-1, the V gene TRBV5-6; D is possibly TRBD1 (5 bases). The CDR3 is 15 residues long. The V end lost 0 bases, the J end lost 3 bases, and 10 bases lay between the germline ends. Germline V gene sequence: CDR1 SGHDT, CDR2 YYEEEE. The DNA for the CDR3 is TGTGCCAGCAGCTTGGTGAACAGGCTCTACAATGAGCAGTTCTTC. Its translation: CASSLVNRLYNEQFF.

The chain is built from TRBV2 and TRBJ2-3; D unclear. V lost 6 bases and J lost 0, with 10 bases in between. Germline V CDR1 and CDR2: SNHLY, FYNNEI. The CDR3 has 14 residues. The CDR3 loop is CASRPRSSTDTQYF. The CDR3, as DNA: TGTGCCAGCAGACCCCGGTCAAGCACAGATACGCAGTATTTT.

In the case of this clone: Mismatch with germline at one junction end may stem from a read error. The rearrangement links TRBV7-7 to TRBJ2-3; D gene uncertain. The length of the CDR3 is 15 residues. Germline V gene sequence: CDR1 SSHAT, CDR2 FNYEAQ (reference sequence). The CDR3: CASSLQPASTDTQYF. CDR3 DNA: TGTGCTAGCAGCTTACAACCCGCTAGCACAGATACGCAGTATTTT.

The CDR3 protein is CASSPLNTGELFF. In DNA form, the CDR3 reads TGTGCCAGCAGTCCCCTGAACACCGGGGAGCTGTTTTTT. The V call is TRBV27, the J call TRBJ2-2, with D unclear. Germline V gives CDR1 MNHEY, CDR2 SMNVEV (reference sequence). The V end was cut by 5 bases, the J end by 1 base, with 5 bases between. The CDR3 is 13 amino acids.

This rearrangement joins TRBV9 to TRBJ1-4; weak D call: TRBD1 (6 bases). V gave up 4 bases and J gave up 4 bases, with 11 bases separating them. The CDR3 length is 14 residues. Germline CDR1 and CDR2: SGDLS and YYNGEE. DNA for the CDR3: TGTGCCAGCAGCACCGGACAGATTAATGAAAAACTGTTTTTT. It yields the protein CASSTGQINEKLFF.

The chain combines TRBV7-9 with TRBJ2-3; 7 bases are shared with TRBD2. Germline CDR1 reads SEHNR; CDR2 reads FQNEAQ (reference sequence). The CDR3 is made up of 16 amino acids. V lost 5 bases and J lost 5; bases outside the gene matches: 13. The CDR3 region has the DNA TGTGCCAGCAGCCGGCCCTGGGACTACCCCCAAGATACGCAGTATTTT. This sequence encodes CASSRPWDYPQDTQYF.

The rearrangement links TRBV3-1 (or the pseudogene TRBV3-2) to TRBJ2-5; D not resolved. V was trimmed by 1 base and J by 4 bases, leaving 10 bases between them. CDR3 length: 14 amino acids. From germline, CDR1 is LGHDT and CDR2 YNNKEL (reference sequence). CDR3 residues: CASSQAPVGETQYF. The CDR3, as DNA: TGTGCCAGCAGCCAAGCCCCGGTGGGAGAGACCCAGTACTTC.

The V and J genes are TRBV9 and TRBJ2-3, with 7 bases identical to TRBD1. Germline CDR1 reads SGDLS; CDR2 reads YYNGEE. V was clipped by 3 bases and J by 0 bases; unmatched bases: 7. This CDR3 contains 16 residues. The CDR3 nucleotides are TGTGCCAGCAGCGCTGGGGACAGTATGAGCACAGATACGCAGTATTTT. Its protein is CASSAGDSMSTDTQYF.

DNA of the CDR3: TGCGCCAGCAGCCAAGAGGAGCTAGCGGGGATATCAGATACGCAGTATTTT. This encodes CASSQEELAGISDTQYF. The rearrangement joins TRBV4-1 to TRBJ2-3; 9 bases align to TRBD2. The germline CDR1 and CDR2 sequences are MGHRA and YSYEKL. The CDR3 contains 17 residues. Trimming removed 0 bases from V and 4 bases from J; junction bases left unmatched: 8.

The rearrangement joins TRBV5-5 to TRBJ1-4; 10 bases map to TRBD1. The CDR3 has 16 amino acids. V shed 4 bases and J 5 bases; nucleotides not matched to a gene: 8. Germline V gene data show CDR1 as SGHKS and CDR2 as YYEKEE (reference sequence). CDR3 amino acids: CASSLNPGQGNEKLFF. CDR3 DNA: TGTGCCAGCAGCCTGAATCCGGGACAGGGGAATGAAAAACTGTTTTTT. The full variable domain, in which reference TRBV5-5 and TRBJ1-4 provide the parts outside the CDR3, is DAGVTQSPTHLIKTRGQQVTLRCSPISGHKSVSWYQQVLGQGPQFIFQYYEKEERGRGNFPDRFSARQFPNYSSELNVNALLLGDSALYLCASSLNPGQGNEKLFFGSGTQLSVL.

This sequence joins TRBV28 and TRBJ1-2; 7 bases line up with TRBD1. J lost 4 bases, V lost 3 bases, and 8 bases had no gene match. The length of the CDR3 is 15 residues. Looked up from germline, CDR1 is MDHEN and CDR2 is SYDVKM. The CDR3 sequence is CASSFPTGFGYGYTF. CDR3 bases: TGTGCCAGCAGTTTCCCGACAGGGTTTGGCTATGGCTACACCTTC.

The chain joins TRBV5-4 to TRBJ2-5; 12 bases agree with TRBD2. After removal of 1 base from V and 8 bases from J, the junction contained 9 bases not matched to a gene. Per the germline V gene, CDR1 is SGHNT and CDR2 is YYREEE (reference sequence). CDR3 length: 16 residues. For the CDR3, the DNA is TGTGCCAGCAGCTTGCTAGCGGGGGGGGATAAAGGAACCCAGTACTTC. This sequence encodes CASSLLAGGDKGTQYF.

The V gene is TRBV18, the J gene TRBJ2-1; 9 bases map to TRBD2. This CDR3 has 15 amino acids. Germline lookup yields CDR1 KGHSH and CDR2 LQKENI. Trimming removed 4 bases from V and 2 bases from J; junction bases left unmatched: 3. CDR3 nucleotides: TGTGCCAGCTCACGGAGCGGGGGGACCTACAATGAGCAGTTCTTC. The encoded protein is CASSRSGGTYNEQFF.

J is TRBJ2-5 and V is TRBV29-1; 7 positions match TRBD1. This CDR3 comprises 13 residues. Germline CDR1 and CDR2: SQVTM and ANQGSEA. The trim removed 3 bases at V and 1 base at J, leaving 2 bases unmatched. CDR3 region: CSVEAGGQETQYF. The DNA of the CDR3 is TGCAGCGTTGAGGCAGGGGGCCAAGAGACCCAGTACTTC.